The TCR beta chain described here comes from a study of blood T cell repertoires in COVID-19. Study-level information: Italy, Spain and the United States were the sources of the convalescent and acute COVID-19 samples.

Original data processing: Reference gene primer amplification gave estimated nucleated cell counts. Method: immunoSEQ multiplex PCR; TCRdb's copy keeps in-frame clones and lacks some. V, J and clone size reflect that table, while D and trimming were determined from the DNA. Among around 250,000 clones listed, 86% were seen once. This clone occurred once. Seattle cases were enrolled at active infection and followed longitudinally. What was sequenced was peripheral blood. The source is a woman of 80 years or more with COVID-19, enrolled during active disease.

CDR3 sequence reads: CASSESGTGVSYEQYV. Here the CDR3 DNA reads TGTGCCAGCAGTGAATCCGGGACAGGGGTCTCCTACGAGCAGTACGTC. The V call is TRBV6-1, the J call TRBJ2-7; 10 bases map to TRBD1. V was pared by 2 bases and J by 0 bases, with 4 bases of the junction left unmatched. The germline CDR1 and CDR2 sequences are MNHNS and SASEGT. This CDR3 contains 16 residues.